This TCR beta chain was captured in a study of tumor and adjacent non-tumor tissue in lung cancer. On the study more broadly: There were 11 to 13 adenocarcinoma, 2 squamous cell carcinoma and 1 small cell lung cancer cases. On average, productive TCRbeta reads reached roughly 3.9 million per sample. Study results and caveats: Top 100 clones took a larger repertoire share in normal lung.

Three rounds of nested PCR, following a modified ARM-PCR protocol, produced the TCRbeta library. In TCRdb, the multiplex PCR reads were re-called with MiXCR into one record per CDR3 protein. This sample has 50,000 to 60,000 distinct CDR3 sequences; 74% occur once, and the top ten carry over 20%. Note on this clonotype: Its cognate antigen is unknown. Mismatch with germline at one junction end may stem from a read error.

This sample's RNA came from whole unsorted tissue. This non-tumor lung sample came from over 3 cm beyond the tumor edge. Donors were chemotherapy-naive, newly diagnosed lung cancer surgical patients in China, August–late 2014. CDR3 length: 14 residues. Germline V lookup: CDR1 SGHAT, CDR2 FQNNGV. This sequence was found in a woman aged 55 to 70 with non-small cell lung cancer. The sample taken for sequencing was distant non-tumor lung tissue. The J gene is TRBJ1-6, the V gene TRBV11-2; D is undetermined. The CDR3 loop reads CTSSLEASNSPLHF. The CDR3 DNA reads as TGTACCAGCAGCTTAGAAGCAAGTAACTCACCTCTCCACTTT.